This T cell receptor (beta chain) was identified during a study of shared clonotypes between healthy human individuals. Study overall: Each donor's CD8 memory used one plate, CD8 naive two, each CD4 subset three. Study-level results: Between a handful of donors, naive CD4 clonotypes were shared at a level of about 5%.

The table lists this clone with a count of one. Its antigen remains unknown. The CDR3 is made up of 15 amino acids. The germline V and J ends were trimmed by 3 bases and 3 bases, with 11 bases remaining between them. Germline-derived CDR1 and CDR2 are MGHDK and SYGVNS. Researchers divided each subset's genomic DNA evenly across several immunoSEQ plates. Assay used: immunoSEQ multiplex PCR; TCRdb lists only in-frame clones, some missing. The sample records 2,500,000 or so clones, under 95% being singletons. CD4+ cells underwent separation, giving CD45RA+ naive and CD45RA-negative memory subsets. This TCR derives from a young man in good health. Some clones in this sample may be carry-over from other donors' samples. The sequenced sample consisted of naive CD4+ T cells from PBMCs. This sample's subset: CD45RA+ positively selected. The chain joins TRBV25-1 to TRBJ1-4; D ambiguous. CDR3 loop: CASSEGSIANEKLFF. Here the CDR3 DNA reads TGTGCCAGCAGTGAGGGTAGTATAGCTAATGAAAAACTGTTTTTT.